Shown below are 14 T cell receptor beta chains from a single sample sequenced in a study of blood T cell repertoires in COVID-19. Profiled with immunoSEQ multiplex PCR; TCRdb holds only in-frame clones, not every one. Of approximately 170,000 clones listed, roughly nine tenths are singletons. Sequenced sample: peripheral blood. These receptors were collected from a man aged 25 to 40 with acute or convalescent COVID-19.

The CDR3 loop reads CSVERVAGRAETQYF. The CDR3 nucleotides read TGCAGCGTTGAACGGGTAGCGGGGAGGGCGGAGACCCAGTACTTC. This rearrangement joins TRBV29-1 to TRBJ2-5, with 8 bases identical to TRBD2. The V segment lost 2 bases and the J segment 5 bases; nucleotides outside the gene matches: 10. This CDR3 is built from 15 residues. Looked up from germline, CDR1 is SQVTM and CDR2 is ANQGSEA.

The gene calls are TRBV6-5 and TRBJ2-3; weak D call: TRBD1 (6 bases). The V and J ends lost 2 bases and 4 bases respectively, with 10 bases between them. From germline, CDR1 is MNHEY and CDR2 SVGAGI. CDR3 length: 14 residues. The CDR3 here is CASSYRQVSDTQYF. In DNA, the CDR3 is TGTGCCAGCAGTTACCGACAGGTCTCAGATACGCAGTATTTT.

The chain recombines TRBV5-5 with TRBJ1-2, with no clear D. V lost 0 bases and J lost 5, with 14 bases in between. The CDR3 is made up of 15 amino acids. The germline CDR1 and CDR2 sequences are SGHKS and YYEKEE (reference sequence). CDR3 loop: CASSLGRGSVYGYTF. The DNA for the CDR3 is TGTGCCAGCAGCTTGGGGCGGGGTTCCGTTTATGGCTACACCTTC. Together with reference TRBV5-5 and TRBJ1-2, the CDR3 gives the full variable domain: DAGVTQSPTHLIKTRGQQVTLRCSPISGHKSVSWYQQVLGQGPQFIFQYYEKEERGRGNFPDRFSARQFPNYSSELNVNALLLGDSALYLCASSLGRGSVYGYTFGSGTRLTVV.

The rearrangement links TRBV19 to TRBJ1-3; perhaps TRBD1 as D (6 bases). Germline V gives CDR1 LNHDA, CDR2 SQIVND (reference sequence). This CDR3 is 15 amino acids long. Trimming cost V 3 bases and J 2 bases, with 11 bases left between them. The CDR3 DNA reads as TGTGCCAGTAGTATCGACAGGCTCCCTGGAAACACCATATATTTT. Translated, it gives CASSIDRLPGNTIYF.

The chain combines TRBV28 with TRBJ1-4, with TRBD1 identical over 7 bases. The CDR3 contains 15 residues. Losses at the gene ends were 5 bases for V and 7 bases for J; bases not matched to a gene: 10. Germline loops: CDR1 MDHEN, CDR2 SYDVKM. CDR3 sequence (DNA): TGTGCCAGCAGTGAGGAAACCGGGACAGCTGAAAAACTGTTTTTT. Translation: CASSEETGTAEKLFF.

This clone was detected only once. The CDR3 loop reads CASSADLAGGYNEQFF. In nucleotides, the CDR3 is TGCGCCAGCAGCGCGGACTTAGCGGGAGGGTACAATGAGCAGTTCTTC. V and J are TRBV5-1 and TRBJ2-1, with 11 nucleotides matching TRBD2. This CDR3 is 16 amino acids long. V gave up 4 bases and J gave up 4 bases; unmatched junction bases: 7. Germline CDR1 reads SGHRS; CDR2 reads YFSETQ.

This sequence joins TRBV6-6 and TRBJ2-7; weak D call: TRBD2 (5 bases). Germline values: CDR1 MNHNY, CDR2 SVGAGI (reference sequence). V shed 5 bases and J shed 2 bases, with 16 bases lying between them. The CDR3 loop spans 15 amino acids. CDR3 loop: CASSPLADTPYEQYF. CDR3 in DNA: TGTGCCAGCAGTCCGCTAGCCGACACCCCCTACGAGCAGTACTTC.

The CDR3 region is CASSVTSSYNEQFF. The CDR3 DNA reads TGCGCCAGCAGCGTGACTAGCTCCTACAATGAGCAGTTCTTC. The chain carries TRBV5-1 and TRBJ2-1; D is perhaps TRBD2 (6 bases). Trimming took 4 bases from V and 0 from J, leaving 8 bases between them. Germline V lookup: CDR1 SGHRS, CDR2 YFSETQ. This CDR3 region has 14 residues.

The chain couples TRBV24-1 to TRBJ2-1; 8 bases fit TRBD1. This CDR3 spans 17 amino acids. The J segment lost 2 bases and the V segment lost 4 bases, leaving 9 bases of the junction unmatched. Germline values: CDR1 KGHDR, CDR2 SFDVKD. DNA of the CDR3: TGTGCCACCAGTGACCCCCTCCGACAGGGGCCCTACAATGAGCAGTTCTTC. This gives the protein CATSDPLRQGPYNEQFF.

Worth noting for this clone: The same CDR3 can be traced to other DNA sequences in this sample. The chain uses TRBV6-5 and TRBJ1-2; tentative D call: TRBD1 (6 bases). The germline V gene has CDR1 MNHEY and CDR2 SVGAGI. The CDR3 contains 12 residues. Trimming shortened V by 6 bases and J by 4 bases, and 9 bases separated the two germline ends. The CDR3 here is CASRDSLYGYTF. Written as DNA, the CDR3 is TGTGCCAGCAGGGACAGCCTCTATGGCTACACCTTC.

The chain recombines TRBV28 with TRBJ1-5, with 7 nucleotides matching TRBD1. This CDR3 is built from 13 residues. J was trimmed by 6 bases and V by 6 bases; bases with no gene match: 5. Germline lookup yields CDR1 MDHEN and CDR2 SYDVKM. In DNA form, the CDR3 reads TGTGCCAGCAGGCCGACAGGGACTCAGCCCCAGCATTTT. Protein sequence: CASRPTGTQPQHF.

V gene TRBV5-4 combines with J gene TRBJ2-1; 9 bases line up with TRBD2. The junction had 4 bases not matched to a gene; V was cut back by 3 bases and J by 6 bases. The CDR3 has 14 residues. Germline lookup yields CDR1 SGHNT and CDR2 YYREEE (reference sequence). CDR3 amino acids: CASSSSGALNEQFF. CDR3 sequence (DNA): TGTGCCAGCAGCTCTAGCGGGGCCCTCAATGAGCAGTTCTTC.

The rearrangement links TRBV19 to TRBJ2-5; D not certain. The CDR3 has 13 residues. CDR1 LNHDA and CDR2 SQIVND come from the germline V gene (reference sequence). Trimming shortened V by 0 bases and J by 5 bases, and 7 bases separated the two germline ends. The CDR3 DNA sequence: TGTGCCAGTAGTATAGATACTGTGGAGACCCAGTACTTC. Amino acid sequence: CASSIDTVETQYF. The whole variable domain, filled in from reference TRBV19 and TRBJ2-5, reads DGGITQSPKYLFRKEGQNVTLSCEQNLNHDAMYWYRQDPGQGLRLIYYSQIVNDFQKGDIAEGYSVSREKKESFPLTVTSAQKNPTAFYLCASSIDTVETQYFGPGTRLLVL.

Here the CDR3 DNA reads TGTGCCAGCAGTGCCGAGTCTAGCGGGAGGCTCAATGAGCAGTTCTTC. Protein: CASSAESSGRLNEQFF. The chain is built from TRBV6-4 and TRBJ2-1, with TRBD2 matching 11 bases. The CDR3 covers 16 residues. V lost 4 bases to trimming and J lost 6 bases; unmatched junction nucleotides: 8. From germline, CDR1 is MRHNA and CDR2 SNTAGT.